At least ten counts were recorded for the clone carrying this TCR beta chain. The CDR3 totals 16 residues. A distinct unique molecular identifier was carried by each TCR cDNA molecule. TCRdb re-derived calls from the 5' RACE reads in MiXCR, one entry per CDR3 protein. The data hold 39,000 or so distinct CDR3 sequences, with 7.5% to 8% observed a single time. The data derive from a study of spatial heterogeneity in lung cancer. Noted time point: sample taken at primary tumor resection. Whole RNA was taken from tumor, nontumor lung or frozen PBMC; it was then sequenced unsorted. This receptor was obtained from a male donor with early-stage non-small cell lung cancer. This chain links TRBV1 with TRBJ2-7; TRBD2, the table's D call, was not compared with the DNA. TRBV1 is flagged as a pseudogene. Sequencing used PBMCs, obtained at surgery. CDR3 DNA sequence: TGCACCAGCAGTGGGGAAACGCCTAGCGGGAGCAACGAGCAGTACGTC. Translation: CTSSGETPSGSNEQYV.